These 30 T cell receptor beta chains were sequenced from one sample in a study of T cell changes during pregnancy in multiple sclerosis. Profiling relied on immunoSEQ multiplex PCR, and the TCRdb table lists in-frame clones only, not all of them. The sample shows roughly 41,000 clones, 70% to 90% of them seen only once. This specimen was CD4+ T cells from peripheral blood mononuclear cells, taken in the first trimester of pregnancy. The receptors were sampled from a female donor with multiple sclerosis, enrolled in a pregnancy study.

The V gene is TRBV7-2, the J gene TRBJ2-1, with 7 bases matching TRBD2. Germline CDR1 is SGHTA and CDR2 is FQGNSA. V shed 4 bases and J 0 bases; nucleotides not matched to a gene: 6. CDR3 length: 16 amino acids. The CDR3 bases are TGTGCCAGCAGCTCCCTGGGGGGGTTCTCCTACAATGAGCAGTTCTTC. Translation: CASSSLGGFSYNEQFF.

This sequence joins TRBV19 and TRBJ2-2; TRBD2 might be the D (5 bases). CDR1 LNHDA and CDR2 SQIVND come from the germline V gene (reference sequence). The length of the CDR3 is 15 residues. V was shortened by 5 bases and J by 6 bases, with 16 bases between the two germline ends. CDR3 residues: CASSLASRTAGELFF. In DNA, the CDR3 is TGTGCCAGTAGTCTGGCTAGCAGAACGGCCGGGGAGCTGTTTTTT.

The gene calls are TRBV18 and TRBJ2-1; D gene unclear. The CDR3 consists of 12 residues. Germline lookup yields CDR1 KGHSH and CDR2 LQKENI. The V end lost 5 bases, the J end lost 10 bases, and 12 bases lay between the germline ends. The CDR3 DNA follows: TGTGCCAGCTCATCCGACTCGGTCGAGCAGTTCTTC. It encodes CASSSDSVEQFF.

The chain joins TRBV5-1 to TRBJ1-2; D is unresolved. The CDR3 contains 13 residues. Germline V gene data show CDR1 as SGHRS and CDR2 as YFSETQ. V lost 7 bases and J 8 bases, leaving 18 bases between the germline ends. The CDR3 nucleotides read TGCGCCAGCGGACTTGGGGATCAGAGGGGCTACACCTTC. This translates into CASGLGDQRGYTF.

The chain uses TRBV7-2 and TRBJ2-5; D is unresolved. Trimming took off 0 bases at V and 5 bases at J, with 10 bases between the two ends. Per the germline V gene, CDR1 is SGHTA and CDR2 is FQGNSA. This CDR3 comprises 14 residues. As DNA, the CDR3 is TGTGCCAGCAGCTTAGCTTCGGGTAGGGAGACCCAGTACTTC. The encoded protein is CASSLASGRETQYF.

The V and J genes are TRBV18 and TRBJ1-5, with TRBD1 matching 7 bases. V was pared by 5 bases and J by 1 base, with 5 bases of the junction left unmatched. Germline values: CDR1 KGHSH, CDR2 LQKENI. The CDR3 totals 15 residues. This CDR3 is CASSTGVASNQPQHF. The CDR3 DNA sequence: TGTGCCAGCTCAACAGGGGTTGCGAGCAATCAGCCCCAGCATTTT.

This clone turned up a few times. The chain employs TRBV4-1 and TRBJ1-1; no clear D. Trimming left V 4 bases short and J 2 bases short, with 11 bases between. Germline CDR1 MGHRA, CDR2 YSYEKL. This CDR3 spans 14 amino acids. CDR3 protein: CASSRLDPNTEAFF. In DNA form, the CDR3 reads TGCGCCAGCAGCCGACTAGACCCCAACACTGAAGCTTTCTTT.

CDR3 in DNA: TGTGCCAGCAGCAAATCTTTTCATTGGGACAGGGGTTACAATGAGCAGTTCTTC. Its translation: CASSKSFHWDRGYNEQFF. The chain carries TRBV21-1 and TRBJ2-1; the table assigns TRBD1, which was not confirmed against the DNA. TRBV21-1 is recorded as a pseudogene. The CDR3 contains 18 residues.

This clone was seen a handful of times. The rearrangement links TRBV2 to TRBJ1-2; 9 nucleotides line up with TRBD1. This CDR3 has 13 residues. The V gene's germline CDR1 is SNHLY and CDR2 FYNNEI. With 6 bases clipped from V and 7 bases from J, the junction kept 6 bases outside the gene matches. The CDR3 region has the DNA TGTGCCAGCAGCACATTACAGGGGGCTGGCTACACCTTC. Amino acids: CASSTLQGAGYTF.

This clone was seen more than once but under ten times. The V and J genes are TRBV7-2 and TRBJ2-1; D gene uncertain. The CDR3 contains 13 residues. Trimming removed 3 bases at V and 8 bases at J, with 11 bases between. Looked up from germline, CDR1 is SGHTA and CDR2 is FQGNSA. The chain's CDR3 is CASSLRESYEQFF. The CDR3, as DNA: TGTGCCAGCAGCTTGCGCGAGTCGTATGAGCAGTTCTTC.

This clone was found once. This chain joins TRBV9 and TRBJ1-2; 8 bases match TRBD1. The CDR3 is 19 amino acids. The germline gives CDR1 SGDLS, CDR2 YYNGEE. The trim removed 1 base at V and 6 bases at J, leaving 20 bases unmatched. This chain's CDR3 is CASSVNPAGGALIDHGYTF. DNA of the CDR3: TGTGCCAGCAGCGTAAATCCCGCAGGGGGCGCGTTGATCGATCATGGCTACACCTTC.

This clone appeared a single time. V is TRBV14 and J is TRBJ1-3; D gene unclear. V lost 4 bases and J lost 0, with 10 bases in between. Germline lookup yields CDR1 SGHDN and CDR2 FVKESK. This CDR3 has 15 residues. The CDR3 is CASSLGPISGNTIYF. CDR3 coding DNA: TGTGCCAGCAGCCTTGGCCCGATCTCTGGAAACACCATATATTTT. The whole variable domain, remainder taken from reference TRBV14 and TRBJ1-3, is EAGVTQFPSHSVIEKGQTVTLRCDPISGHDNLYWYRRVMGKEIKFLLHFVKESKQDESGMPNNRFLAERTGGTYSTLKVQPAELEDSGVYFCASSLGPISGNTIYFGEGSWLTVV.

The V gene is TRBV7-9, the J gene TRBJ2-1, with 10 bases lining up with TRBD1. With 6 bases clipped from V and 3 bases from J, the junction kept 8 bases outside the gene matches. The germline gives CDR1 SEHNR, CDR2 FQNEAQ (reference sequence). The CDR3 extends over 16 amino acids. This CDR3 is CASRHRDRGLYNEQFF. The CDR3, as DNA: TGTGCCAGCAGGCACCGTGACAGGGGGCTCTACAATGAGCAGTTCTTC.

This chain links TRBV9 with TRBJ2-1, with D hard to call. The V gene's germline CDR1 is SGDLS and CDR2 YYNGEE. CDR3 size: 14 residues. V lost 2 bases and J lost 7, with 13 bases in between. The CDR3 nucleotides are TGTGCCAGCAGCGTGGTTGGTCTCGGGAATGAGCAGTTCTTC. It codes for CASSVVGLGNEQFF.

The rearrangement joins TRBV25-1 to TRBJ2-7; 8 nucleotides line up with TRBD2. This CDR3 is 15 amino acids long. CDR1 and CDR2 (germline): MGHDK, SYGVNS. V lost 7 bases and J lost 1; bases outside the gene matches: 9. CDR3 sequence reads: CASTPPSSGSYEQYF. The DNA for the CDR3 is TGTGCCAGCACCCCCCCCTCTAGCGGGTCCTACGAGCAGTACTTC.

The genes are TRBV6-1 and TRBJ2-7; 8 positions agree with TRBD1. Trimming took 10 bases from V and 5 from J; bases not matched to a gene: 13. In germline, CDR1 is MNHNS, CDR2 SASEGT. The CDR3 has 14 amino acids. The CDR3 DNA reads as TGTGCCATCAAGGGGACAGGTTTATTGGACGAGCAGTACTTC. This sequence encodes CAIKGTGLLDEQYF.

This sequence joins TRBV29-1 and TRBJ1-1; TRBD1 might be the D (6 bases). Trimming left V 7 bases short and J 5 bases short, with 14 bases between. CDR1 and CDR2 from the germline V gene are SQVTM and ANQGSEA. This CDR3 contains 12 residues. DNA of the CDR3: TGCAGCGCAAGGGAGGGGGGAACTGAAGCTTTCTTT. This sequence encodes CSAREGGTEAFF.

The chain links TRBV2 to TRBJ2-2; 9 bases match TRBD1. V was pared by 6 bases and J by 5 bases, with 7 bases of the junction left unmatched. The CDR3 is 15 amino acids. Germline CDR1 reads SNHLY; CDR2 reads FYNNEI. The CDR3 DNA is TGTGCCAGCAGGTCACAGGGGGCGCGAACCGGGGAGCTGTTTTTT. Translation: CASRSQGARTGELFF.

The chain has TRBV5-4 and TRBJ2-2; a weak D match, TRBD2 (6 bases). Trimming took 4 bases from V and 1 from J, leaving 17 bases between them. The germline gives CDR1 SGHNT, CDR2 YYREEE (reference sequence). The CDR3 totals 17 residues. CDR3 coding DNA: TGTGCCAGCAGCAAGGGACCTCGGAGGGTGAACACCGGGGAGCTGTTTTTT. It yields the protein CASSKGPRRVNTGELFF. Together with reference TRBV5-4 and TRBJ2-2, the CDR3 gives the full variable domain: ETGVTQSPTHLIKTRGQQVTLRCSSQSGHNTVSWYQQALGQGPQFIFQYYREEENGRGNFPPRFSGLQFPNYSSELNVNALELDDSALYLCASSKGPRRVNTGELFFGEGSRLTVL.

This clone was observed a few times. The V call is TRBV5-6, the J call TRBJ2-4; D is ambiguous. From germline, CDR1 is SGHDT and CDR2 YYEEEE. This CDR3 is 17 amino acids long. The V end lost 0 bases, the J end lost 0 bases, and 13 bases lay between the germline ends. The CDR3 reads CASSLGELRLAKNIQYF. The DNA of the CDR3 is TGTGCCAGCAGCTTGGGCGAACTGAGACTAGCCAAAAACATTCAGTACTTC.

Here the CDR3 reads CAISGPSGSKVETQYF. The CDR3, as DNA: TGTGCCATCAGTGGTCCAAGCGGGAGTAAGGTAGAGACCCAGTACTTC. The chain couples TRBV10-3 to TRBJ2-5, with TRBD2 identical over 8 bases. CDR1 is ENHRY and CDR2 is SYGVKD in the germline V gene. The CDR3 runs 16 residues. The V segment lost 4 bases and the J segment 4 bases; nucleotides outside the gene matches: 11.

V usage is TRBV7-2 and J usage is TRBJ2-5, with 8 bases identical to TRBD1. V dropped 5 bases and J dropped 3; count of bases not matched to a gene: 8. Germline assignment: CDR1 SGHTA and CDR2 FQGNSA. This CDR3 comprises 15 residues. CDR3 loop: CASSPRTGLKETQYF. The DNA of the CDR3 is TGTGCCAGCAGCCCGCGGACAGGGCTTAAAGAGACCCAGTACTTC.

This clone was observed a single time. The gene calls are TRBV4-3 and TRBJ1-5, with TRBD1 identical over 7 bases. CDR1 is LGHNA, CDR2 YSLEER, per germline. The CDR3 loop spans 15 amino acids. V shed 2 bases and J 1 base; nucleotides not matched to a gene: 2. CDR3 in DNA: TGCGCCAGCAGCCAACAGACAGGGAGCAATCAGCCCCAGCATTTT. Translation: CASSQQTGSNQPQHF.

The chain combines TRBV7-5 with TRBJ2-7; the table gives TRBD2 as D, unverified against the DNA. TRBV7-5 constitutes a pseudogene. The CDR3 is 16 residues long. The CDR3 protein is CARSYKAGGPYHEQYF. The CDR3 DNA follows: TGTGCCAGAAGCTATAAAGCGGGAGGGCCTTACCACGAGCAGTACTTC.

The V and J genes are TRBV4-3 and TRBJ1-2; D ambiguous. V was trimmed by 0 bases and J by 8 bases, leaving 13 bases between them. Per the germline V gene, CDR1 is LGHNA and CDR2 is YSLEER. This CDR3 contains 14 residues. CDR3: CASSQDRTGGGYTF. The DNA of the CDR3 is TGCGCCAGCAGCCAAGATCGGACCGGAGGGGGCTACACCTTC.

This clone showed up just once. This rearrangement joins TRBV9 to TRBJ2-1; 10 bases fit TRBD2. The CDR3 length is 16 residues. The germline gives CDR1 SGDLS, CDR2 YYNGEE. Trimming took 2 bases from V and 5 from J; bases not matched to a gene: 7. CDR3 bases: TGTGCCAGCAGCGTTGGACTAGCGGCAGCGGACAATGAGCAGTTCTTC. Protein product: CASSVGLAAADNEQFF.

This sequence joins TRBV10-3 and TRBJ2-1; tentative D call: TRBD2 (6 bases). V lost 6 bases, J lost 7 bases, and 16 bases lay in between. Germline V gives CDR1 ENHRY, CDR2 SYGVKD. CDR3 length: 14 amino acids. The CDR3 sequence is CAIRPGVAENEQFF. DNA for the CDR3: TGTGCCATCAGACCTGGAGTAGCGGAAAATGAGCAGTTCTTC.

The gene calls are TRBV9 and TRBJ2-2, with D possibly being TRBD2 (6 bases). Trimming left V 0 bases short and J 2 bases short, with 8 bases between. This CDR3 has 15 residues. Germline values: CDR1 SGDLS, CDR2 YYNGEE. CDR3 in DNA: TGTGCCAGCAGCGTAGTAGGGACTAACACCGGGGAGCTGTTTTTT. Translation gives CASSVVGTNTGELFF.

This sequence joins TRBV9 and TRBJ1-1; 8 positions match TRBD1. The CDR3 extends over 17 amino acids. Germline CDR1 and CDR2: SGDLS and YYNGEE. The V segment lost 4 bases and the J segment 7 bases; nucleotides outside the gene matches: 18. This CDR3 is CASSPSFGQGRRGEAFF. As DNA, the CDR3 is TGTGCCAGCAGCCCAAGCTTCGGACAGGGTAGAAGGGGTGAAGCTTTCTTT.

The genes are TRBV19 and TRBJ1-1; no clear D. The CDR3 has 15 residues. Germline CDR1 and CDR2: LNHDA and SQIVND (reference sequence). Trimming removed 8 bases from V and 7 bases from J, with 23 bases in between. The CDR3 DNA follows: TGTGCCAGTCGGGCGGGGAGGGCCCCAGAGGGTGAAGCTTTCTTT. It translates to CASRAGRAPEGEAFF.